This T cell receptor (beta chain) derives from a study of spatial heterogeneity in lung cancer. This clonotype was seen many times. Time point of the sample: sample taken at primary tumor resection. Extraction of whole RNA from tumor, nontumor lung or frozen PBMC preceded unsorted sequencing. TCRdb re-called the 5' RACE reads with MiXCR, one entry per CDR3 protein. The sample lists 50,000 to 75,000 distinct CDR3 sequences; 6.3% were seen once. This CDR3 is built from 14 residues. In germline, CDR1 is MRHNA, CDR2 SNTAGT. V lost 6 bases and J 3 bases, leaving 13 bases between the germline ends. The TCR originated in a female donor with early-stage non-small cell lung cancer. The rearrangement joins TRBV6-4 to TRBJ2-3, with D perhaps TRBD2 (6 bases). The source was PBMCs, collected at surgery. CDR3: CASSLFRGTDTQYF. The CDR3 DNA reads as TGTGCCAGCAGCCTCTTCCGGGGGACAGATACGCAGTATTTT.